This T cell receptor beta chain is from a study of T cell responses to AZD1222 COVID-19 vaccine. TCRdb's table, derived via immunoSEQ multiplex PCR, lists solely in-frame clones and lacks some. The sample has approximately 71,000 clones; about three quarters are singletons. The sample consisted of peripheral blood, taken on day 0 of AZD1222 vaccination. The TCR was taken from an adult in good health.

CDR3 loop: CASTIRQFSYNEQFF. The CDR3 DNA follows: TGTGCCAGCACCATTCGACAGTTTAGTTACAATGAGCAGTTCTTC. The V and J genes are TRBV7-9 and TRBJ2-1, with D possibly being TRBD1 (5 bases). The V end lost 7 bases, the J end lost 4 bases, and 17 bases lay between the germline ends. The CDR3 has 15 residues. CDR1 and CDR2 from the germline V gene are SEHNR and FQNEAQ (reference sequence).